A single sample gave rise to the 14 T cell receptor beta chains below, sequenced in a study of CD8 T cells in ankylosing spondylitis. TCRdb re-analysed the 5' RACE reads in MiXCR, keeping a single row per CDR3 protein. Here the sample spans some 400,000 distinct CDR3 sequences, about 20% being singletons. These TCRs' antigens remain unknown. Findings and limits, study-wide: Characteristic of ankylosing spondylitis blood, it appeared, was a TCR beta motif comprising several highly homologous variants.

The sample was blood, either unsorted or a sorted T cell fraction (not recorded which). Receptors originate from a male donor with ankylosing spondylitis.

The genes are TRBV10-3 and TRBJ2-4, with no clear D. This CDR3 has 14 amino acids. CDR1 ENHRY and CDR2 SYGVKD come from the germline V gene. V was trimmed by 5 bases and J by 1 base, leaving 9 bases between them. The CDR3, as DNA: TGTGCCATCAGTTCAGCGCGGGCCAAAAACATTCAGTACTTC. Translating gives CAISSARAKNIQYF.

This sequence joins TRBV7-3 and TRBJ1-2; D is perhaps TRBD1 (6 bases). Germline assignment: CDR1 SGHTA and CDR2 FQGTGA. This CDR3 is 14 amino acids long. The V end was cut by 5 bases, the J end by 7 bases, with 17 bases between. The CDR3 region is CASSQGGRGGGYTF. DNA of the CDR3: TGTGCCAGCAGCCAAGGCGGCAGGGGCGGTGGCTACACCTTC.

The chain combines TRBV3-1 with TRBJ1-1; no clear D. The CDR3 runs to 14 residues. Germline V gives CDR1 LGHDT, CDR2 YNNKEL (reference sequence). V lost 4 bases and J 1 base, leaving 10 bases between the germline ends. CDR3 bases: TGTGCCAGCAGCCTTAACTACGGGAACACTGAAGCTTTCTTT. Amino acid sequence: CASSLNYGNTEAFF.

The chain recombines TRBV5-1 with TRBJ2-3; the D call may be TRBD1 or TRBD2 (5 bases each). The V and J ends lost 3 bases and 6 bases respectively, with 5 bases between them. The CDR3 loop spans 11 amino acids. CDR1 SGHRS and CDR2 YFSETQ come from the germline V gene. CDR3 in amino acids: CASSWGDTQYF. CDR3 nucleotide sequence: TGCGCCAGCAGCTGGGGGGATACGCAGTATTTT.

There are a few counts of this clonotype. The chain couples TRBV20-1 to TRBJ1-4; a possible D gene is TRBD1 (5 bases). Trimming shortened V by 5 bases and J by 6 bases, and 16 bases separated the two germline ends. This CDR3 is built from 14 residues. Germline CDR1 DFQATT, CDR2 SNEGSKA (reference sequence). CDR3 in amino acids: CSALTGGDYEKLFF. The CDR3 DNA sequence: TGCAGTGCTCTTACGGGGGGGGATTATGAAAAACTGTTTTTT.

The CDR3 spells CSARDWGQAPRGTQYF. The CDR3 DNA is TGCAGTGCTAGAGATTGGGGACAGGCCCCAAGGGGTACGCAGTATTTT. This chain uses TRBV20-1 with TRBJ2-3; 8 nucleotides agree with TRBD1. The V and J ends lost 0 bases and 8 bases, in that order; junction bases with no gene match: 13. The germline V gene has CDR1 DFQATT and CDR2 SNEGSKA (reference sequence). This CDR3 has 16 amino acids.

The chain uses TRBV7-8 and TRBJ2-7; D may match TRBD1 or TRBD2 (7 bases each). This CDR3 region has 15 residues. The ends were cut back, 6 bases at V and 0 bases at J, with 15 bases in the middle. Germline V gene data show CDR1 as SGHVS and CDR2 as FQNEAQ. The CDR3: CASSPKRDSSYEQYF. CDR3 in DNA: TGTGCCAGCAGTCCTAAGCGGGACAGCTCCTACGAGCAGTACTTC.

The J gene is TRBJ2-1, the V gene TRBV27; D possibly corresponds to TRBD1 (7 bases). Germline CDR1 MNHEY, CDR2 SMNVEV (reference sequence). This CDR3 region has 13 residues. The V end lost 6 bases, the J end lost 12 bases, and 18 bases lay between the germline ends. CDR3 DNA sequence: TGTGCCAGCAGACTAACGGCGGGGACAGCGCAGTTCTTC. It yields the protein CASRLTAGTAQFF.

The V gene is TRBV14, the J gene TRBJ1-3; D uncertain. Germline values: CDR1 SGHDN, CDR2 FVKESK. Trimming took off 2 bases at V and 7 bases at J, with 3 bases between the two ends. This CDR3 is built from 11 residues. The CDR3 here is CASSQSNTIYF. The CDR3 nucleotides are TGTGCCAGCAGCCAAAGTAACACCATATATTTT.

This clonotype was counted a single time. The genes are TRBV6-1 and TRBJ1-6; no clear D. Germline CDR1 and CDR2: MNHNS and SASEGT. The CDR3 covers 17 residues. Deletions cut 4 bases from V and 10 bases from J, with 23 bases between. CDR3 DNA sequence: TGTGCCAGCAGTGTTAGTGTTGGCGGTGGAGACGACTCACCCCTCCACTTT. This sequence encodes CASSVSVGGGDDSPLHF.

The table lists this clonotype with many counts. The J gene is TRBJ2-7, the V gene TRBV12-3 or TRBV12-4; TRBD2 is a possible D gene (6 bases). V lost 8 bases and J lost 3, with 23 bases in between. CDR3 length equals 16 residues. The CDR3 region is CASARRAREIVYEQYF. The CDR3 nucleotides read TGTGCCAGCGCCCGCCGGGCACGGGAGATTGTCTACGAGCAGTACTTC.

This clonotype was detected ten times or more. The rearrangement joins TRBV4-3 to TRBJ1-1; D gene unclear. The V end was cut by 0 bases, the J end by 10 bases, with 12 bases between. The germline gives CDR1 LGHNA, CDR2 YSLEER. CDR3 length: 13 amino acids. As DNA, the CDR3 is TGCGCCAGCAGCCAAGATCGGGGTCGGGCAGCTTTCTTT. It translates to CASSQDRGRAAFF.

This clonotype came up a few times. The gene calls are TRBV27 and TRBJ2-7, with 8 nucleotides matching TRBD1. Trimming cost V 11 bases and J 6 bases; bases outside gene matches: 9. The length of the CDR3 is 12 residues. Germline V lookup: CDR1 MNHEY, CDR2 SMNVEV (reference sequence). The DNA of the CDR3 is TGTGCCTCCTCCCCGACAGGGGTCGAGCAGTACTTC. This encodes CASSPTGVEQYF.

This clonotype was counted only a few times. This chain links TRBV5-1 with TRBJ1-1; a weak D match, TRBD1 (5 bases). Trimming cost V 4 bases and J 1 base, with 14 bases left between them. CDR1 and CDR2 (germline): SGHRS, YFSETQ. The CDR3 is made up of 15 amino acids. CDR3 protein: CASSPVTVENTEAFF. Written as DNA, the CDR3 is TGCGCCAGCAGCCCGGTGACAGTCGAGAACACTGAAGCTTTCTTT.